This TCR beta chain was identified in a study of blood T cells in healthy people across ages. A sample-barcoded 5' primer and a J-beta primer mix were used in a second PCR of roughly 7 to 12 cycles. Via MiXCR, TCRdb re-called the 5' RACE reads, giving one row per CDR3 protein. The table includes about 1.6 million distinct CDR3 sequences, 30% to 35% detected once. V was shortened by 4 bases and J by 5 bases, with 10 bases between the two germline ends. This CDR3 is built from 13 residues. CDR1 is SGHTA and CDR2 is FQGNSA in the germline V gene. The receptor's source is a woman aged 30 to 39 in good health. V gene TRBV7-2 combines with J gene TRBJ2-3, with D maybe TRBD2 (6 bases). The specimen was blood. CDR3 sequence: CASSSMGGDTQYF. CDR3 in DNA: TGTGCCAGCAGCTCTATGGGGGGAGATACGCAGTATTTT.